These T cell receptor beta chains were read from a single sample in a study of patients and donors after allogeneic stem cell transplantation. Each CDR3 protein gets one entry after TCRdb re-called the RT-PCR reads with MiXCR. In the table there are about 410,000 distinct CDR3 sequences, approximately 16% of which are singletons. Sequenced sample: blood, either unsorted or a sorted T cell fraction (not recorded which). The receptors were gathered from a human donor who was either an allogeneic HSCT recipient or a stem cell or donor lymphocyte infusion donor (not recorded which). It is not recorded whose cells these are; they may come from a transplant donor. The CDR3 runs from the conserved cysteine through the conserved F or W. The D gene is left open where the match is weak. Some rows mark clone size as missing; the rest say once, few, many or name a class of expanded clone.

clone_size j_call cdr3_length v_call d_call cdr3_aa cdr3_nt
many TRBJ2-3 14 TRBV7-9 NA CASSLPDSTDTQYF TGTGCCAGCAGCTTACCGGATAGCACAGATACGCAGTATTTT
few TRBJ1-2 13 TRBV12-3/TRBV12-4 NA CASSWNSNYGYTF TGTGCCAGCAGTTGGAACAGTAACTATGGCTACACCTTC
few TRBJ2-2 16 TRBV6-1 TRBD1 CASTNGQGVATGELFF TGTGCCAGCACTAACGGACAGGGGGTTGCCACCGGGGAGCTGTTTTTT
many TRBJ1-1 15 TRBV5-1 NA CASSLAGSGNTEAFF TGCGCCAGCAGCTTGGCTGGGTCGGGGAACACTGAAGCTTTCTTT
NA TRBJ2-1 12 TRBV12-3/TRBV12-4 NA CASSTRGNEQFF TGTGCCAGCAGCACCAGGGGTAATGAGCAGTTCTTC
NA TRBJ2-5 18 TRBV5-1 NA CASSHKLPFRSGQETQYF TGCGCCAGCAGTCATAAGCTTCCATTCAGGTCGGGCCAAGAGACCCAGTACTTC
few TRBJ2-1 15 TRBV11-3 TRBD1 CASSSGQGDYNEQFF TGTGCCAGCAGCTCAGGACAGGGGGATTACAATGAGCAGTTCTTC
few TRBJ1-1 14 TRBV4-1 NA CASSHRTDRTEAFF TGCGCCAGCAGCCACAGGACAGATCGCACTGAAGCTTTCTTT
NA TRBJ2-1 14 TRBV20-1 NA CSAREDLGYNEQFF TGCAGTGCTAGAGAGGACCTGGGGTACAATGAGCAGTTCTTC
few TRBJ2-3 12 TRBV5-1 NA CASSLNLDTQYF TGCGCCAGCAGCTTAAATCTTGATACGCAGTATTTT
few TRBJ2-2 14 TRBV7-9 NA CASADRPNTGELFF TGTGCCAGCGCCGACCGACCCAACACCGGGGAGCTGTTTTTT
few TRBJ2-7 12 TRBV28 NA CASSPPIGEQYF TGTGCCAGCAGTCCTCCGATCGGGGAGCAGTACTTC
NA TRBJ1-6 16 TRBV7-9 NA CASSLVIGVPNSPLHF TGTGCCAGCAGCTTAGTGATCGGGGTACCCAATTCACCCCTCCACTTT
few TRBJ2-4 13 TRBV20-1 NA CSATIPAKNIQYF TGCAGTGCTACCATTCCGGCCAAAAACATTCAGTACTTC
NA TRBJ2-2 14 TRBV5-1 TRBD2 CASSARGGTGELFF TGCGCCAGCAGCGCGCGGGGGGGCACCGGGGAGCTGTTTTTT
NA TRBJ1-5 16 TRBV6-2/TRBV6-3 TRBD1 CASSQPIRDRGRPQHF TGTGCCAGCAGCCAGCCCATCCGGGACAGGGGGAGGCCCCAGCATTTT
few TRBJ2-1 16 TRBV18 NA CASSPLRRASYNEQFF TGTGCCAGCTCACCACTGCGGCGGGCGTCCTACAATGAGCAGTTCTTC
NA TRBJ1-6 16 TRBV12-3/TRBV12-4 NA CASSTYSRGWNSPLHF TGTGCCAGCAGTACGTACTCTCGAGGGTGGAATTCACCCCTCCACTTT
few TRBJ2-2 18 TRBV9 TRBD1 CASSLDVGQGARAGELFF TGTGCCAGCTCGCTAGATGTGGGACAGGGGGCGCGGGCCGGGGAGCTGTTTTTT
few TRBJ1-2 14 TRBV6-2/TRBV6-3 TRBD1 CASSFQDRANGYTF TGTGCCAGCAGTTTCCAGGACAGGGCCAATGGCTACACCTTC
few TRBJ1-1 13 TRBV12-3/TRBV12-4 NA CASSLERVTEAFF TGTGCCAGCAGTTTAGAAAGGGTCACTGAAGCTTTCTTT
many TRBJ2-3 16 TRBV12-3/TRBV12-4 TRBD1 CASSSGTGGAADTQYF TGTGCCAGCAGTTCCGGGACAGGGGGCGCCGCAGATACGCAGTATTTT
few TRBJ2-7 17 TRBV4-1 TRBD2 CASSQDQASGSSYEQYF TGCGCCAGCAGCCAAGATCAGGCTAGCGGGAGCTCCTACGAGCAGTACTTC
NA TRBJ2-7 15 TRBV10-3 NA CAISGGLPLSYEQYF TGTGCCATCAGTGGAGGACTCCCACTCTCCTACGAGCAGTACTTC